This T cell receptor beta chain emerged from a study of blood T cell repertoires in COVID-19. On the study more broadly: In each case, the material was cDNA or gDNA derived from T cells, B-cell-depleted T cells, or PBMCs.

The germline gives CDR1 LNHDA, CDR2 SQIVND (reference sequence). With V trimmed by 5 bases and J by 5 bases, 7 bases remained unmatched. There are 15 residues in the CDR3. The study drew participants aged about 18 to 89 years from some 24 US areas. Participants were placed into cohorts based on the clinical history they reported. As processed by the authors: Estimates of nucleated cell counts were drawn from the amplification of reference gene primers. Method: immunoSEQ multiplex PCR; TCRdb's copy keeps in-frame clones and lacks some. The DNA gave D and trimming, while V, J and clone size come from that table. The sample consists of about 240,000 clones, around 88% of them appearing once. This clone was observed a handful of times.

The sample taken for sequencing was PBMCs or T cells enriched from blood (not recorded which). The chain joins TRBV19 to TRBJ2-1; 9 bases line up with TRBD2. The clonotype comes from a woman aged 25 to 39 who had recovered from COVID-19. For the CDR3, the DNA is TGTGCCAGTAGTCAACTAGCGGGCCGTCACAATGAGCAGTTCTTC. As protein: CASSQLAGRHNEQFF.